This T cell receptor (beta chain) is from a study of regulatory T cells in long-lasting Graves disease. iRepertoire HTBI primers and Arm-PCR of CDR3 regions built TCR beta libraries. Via MiXCR, TCRdb re-called the multiplex PCR reads, giving one row per CDR3 protein. This table holds hundreds of thousands of distinct CDR3 sequences, roughly a fifth found once. Noted time point: persistent/refractory GD, antithyroid drugs over 5 years with positive TRAb. Generation of the TCR library employed RNA extracted from PBMCs. Between the trimmed V and J ends, which lost 7 bases and 8 bases, there was a span of 23 bases. Germline V CDR1 and CDR2: MDHEN, SYDVKM. The CDR3 runs to 15 residues.

This rearrangement joins TRBV28 to TRBJ1-1; D unclear. The specimen was peripheral blood mononuclear cells (PBMCs), collected when the disease was refractory, from a patient treated with antithyroid drugs. The TCR originated in a female donor with Graves disease. The CDR3 region has the DNA TGTGCCAGCATTCCCTCCTCGGCGATGGGAGGGGAAGCTTTCTTT. It specifies CASIPSSAMGGEAFF.